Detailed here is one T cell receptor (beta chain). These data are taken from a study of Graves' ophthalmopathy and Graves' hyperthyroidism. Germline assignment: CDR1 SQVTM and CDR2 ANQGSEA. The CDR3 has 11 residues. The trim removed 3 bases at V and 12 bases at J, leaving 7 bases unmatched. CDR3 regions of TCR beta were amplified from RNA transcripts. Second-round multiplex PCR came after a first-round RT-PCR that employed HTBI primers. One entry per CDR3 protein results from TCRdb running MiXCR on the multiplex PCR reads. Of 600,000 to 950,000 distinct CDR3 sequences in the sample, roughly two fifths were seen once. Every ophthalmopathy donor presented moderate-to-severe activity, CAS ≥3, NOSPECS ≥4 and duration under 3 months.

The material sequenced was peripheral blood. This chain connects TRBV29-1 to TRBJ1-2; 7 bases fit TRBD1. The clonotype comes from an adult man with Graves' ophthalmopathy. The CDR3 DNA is TGCAGCGTTGACTCCGGCAGGGGGGACACCTTC. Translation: CSVDSGRGDTF.